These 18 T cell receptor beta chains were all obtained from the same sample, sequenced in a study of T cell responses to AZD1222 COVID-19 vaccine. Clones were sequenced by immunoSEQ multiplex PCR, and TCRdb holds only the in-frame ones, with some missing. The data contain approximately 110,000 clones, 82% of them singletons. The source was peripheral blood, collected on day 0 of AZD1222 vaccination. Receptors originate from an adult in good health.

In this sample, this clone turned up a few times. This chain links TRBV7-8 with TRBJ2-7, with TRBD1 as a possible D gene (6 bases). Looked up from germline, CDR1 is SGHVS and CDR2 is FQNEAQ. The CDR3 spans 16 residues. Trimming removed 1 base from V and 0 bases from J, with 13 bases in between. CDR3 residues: CASSLVAGAHSYEQYF. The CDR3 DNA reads TGTGCCAGCAGCTTAGTGGCAGGGGCCCACTCCTACGAGCAGTACTTC.

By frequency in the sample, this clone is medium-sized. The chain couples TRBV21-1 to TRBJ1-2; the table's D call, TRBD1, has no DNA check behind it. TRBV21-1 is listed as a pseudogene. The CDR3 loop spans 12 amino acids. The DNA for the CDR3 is TGTGCCAGCAGCAGGACAAACTATGGCTACACCTTC. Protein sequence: CASSRTNYGYTF.

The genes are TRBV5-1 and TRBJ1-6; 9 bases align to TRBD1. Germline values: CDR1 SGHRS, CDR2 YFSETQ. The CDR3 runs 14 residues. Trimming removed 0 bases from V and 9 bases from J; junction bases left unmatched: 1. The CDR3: CASSLEDRGSPLHF. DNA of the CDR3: TGCGCCAGCAGCTTGGAGGACAGGGGTTCACCCCTCCACTTT.

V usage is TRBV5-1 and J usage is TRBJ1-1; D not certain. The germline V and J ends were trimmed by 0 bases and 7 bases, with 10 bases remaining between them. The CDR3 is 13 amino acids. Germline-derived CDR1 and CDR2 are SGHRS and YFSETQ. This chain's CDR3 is CASSLDLMGEAFF. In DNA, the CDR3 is TGCGCCAGCAGCTTGGATTTGATGGGTGAAGCTTTCTTT.

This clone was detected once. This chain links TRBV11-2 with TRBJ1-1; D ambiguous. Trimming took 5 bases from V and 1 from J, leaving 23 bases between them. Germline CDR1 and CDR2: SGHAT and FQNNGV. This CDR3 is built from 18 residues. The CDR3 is CASSPGVFRGLKNTEAFF. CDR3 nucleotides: TGTGCCAGCAGCCCCGGAGTTTTTCGTGGCCTCAAGAACACTGAAGCTTTCTTT.

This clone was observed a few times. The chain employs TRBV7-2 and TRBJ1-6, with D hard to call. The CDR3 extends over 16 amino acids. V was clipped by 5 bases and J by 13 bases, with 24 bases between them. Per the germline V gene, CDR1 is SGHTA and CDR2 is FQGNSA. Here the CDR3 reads CASSPKETPIGIPLHF. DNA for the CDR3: TGTGCCAGCAGCCCTAAAGAGACCCCAATTGGAATCCCCCTCCACTTT.

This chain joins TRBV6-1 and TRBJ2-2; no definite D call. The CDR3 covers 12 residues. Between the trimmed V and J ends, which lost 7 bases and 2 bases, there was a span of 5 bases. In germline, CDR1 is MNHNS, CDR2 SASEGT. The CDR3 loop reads CASNGNTGELFF. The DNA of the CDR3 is TGTGCCAGCAATGGAAACACCGGGGAGCTGTTTTTT.

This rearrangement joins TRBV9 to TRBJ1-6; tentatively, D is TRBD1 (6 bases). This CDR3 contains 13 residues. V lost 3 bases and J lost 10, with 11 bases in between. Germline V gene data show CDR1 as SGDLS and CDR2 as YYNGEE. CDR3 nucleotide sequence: TGTGCCAGCAGCGGACAGGTCCAATCACCCCTCCACTTT. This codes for CASSGQVQSPLHF.

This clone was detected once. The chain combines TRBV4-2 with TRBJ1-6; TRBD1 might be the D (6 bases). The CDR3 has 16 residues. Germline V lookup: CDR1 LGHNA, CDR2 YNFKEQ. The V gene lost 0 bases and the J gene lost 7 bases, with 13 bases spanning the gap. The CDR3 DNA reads TGTGCCAGCAGCCAAGATCCGGGAGGGGGAAATTCACCCCTCCACTTT. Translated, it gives CASSQDPGGGNSPLHF.

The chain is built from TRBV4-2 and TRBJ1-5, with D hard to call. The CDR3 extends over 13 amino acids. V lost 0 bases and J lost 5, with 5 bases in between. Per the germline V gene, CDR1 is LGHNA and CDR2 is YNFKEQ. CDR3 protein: CASSQDADQPQHF. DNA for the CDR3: TGTGCCAGCAGCCAAGATGCAGATCAGCCCCAGCATTTT.

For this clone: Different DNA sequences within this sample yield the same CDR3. This CDR3 reads CASSEGGYGYTF. CDR3 DNA sequence: TGTGCCAGCAGTGAAGGGGGGTATGGCTACACCTTC. The rearrangement links TRBV2 to TRBJ1-2; D possibly corresponds to TRBD1 (5 bases). V dropped 1 base and J dropped 5 bases, with 5 bases sitting between them. The CDR3 is 12 amino acids. Germline CDR1 reads SNHLY; CDR2 reads FYNNEI.

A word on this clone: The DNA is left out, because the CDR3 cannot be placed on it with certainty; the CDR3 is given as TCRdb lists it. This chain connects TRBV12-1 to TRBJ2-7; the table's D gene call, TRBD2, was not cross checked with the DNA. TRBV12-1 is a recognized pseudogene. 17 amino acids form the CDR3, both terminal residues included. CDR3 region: CASSFAEGSGGPDEQYF.

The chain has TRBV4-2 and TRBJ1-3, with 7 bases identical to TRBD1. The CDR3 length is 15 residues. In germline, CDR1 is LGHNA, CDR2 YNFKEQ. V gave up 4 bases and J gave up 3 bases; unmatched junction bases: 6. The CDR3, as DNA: TGTGCCAGCAGCCCGACAGGGTTGGTTGGAAACACCATATATTTT. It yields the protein CASSPTGLVGNTIYF.

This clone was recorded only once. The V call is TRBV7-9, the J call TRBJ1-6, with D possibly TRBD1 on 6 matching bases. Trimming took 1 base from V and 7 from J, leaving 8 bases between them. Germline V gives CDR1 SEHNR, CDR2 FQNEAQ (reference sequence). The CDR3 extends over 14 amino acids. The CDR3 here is CASSLVGGNSPLHF. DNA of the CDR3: TGTGCCAGCAGCTTAGTAGGGGGGAATTCACCCCTCCACTTT.

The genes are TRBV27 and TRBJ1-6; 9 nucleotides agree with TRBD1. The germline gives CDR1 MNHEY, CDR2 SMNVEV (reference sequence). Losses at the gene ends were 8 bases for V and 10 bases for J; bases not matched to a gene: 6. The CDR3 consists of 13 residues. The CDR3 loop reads CASGDRGDSPLHF. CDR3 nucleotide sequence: TGTGCCAGCGGCGACAGGGGGGACTCACCCCTCCACTTT.

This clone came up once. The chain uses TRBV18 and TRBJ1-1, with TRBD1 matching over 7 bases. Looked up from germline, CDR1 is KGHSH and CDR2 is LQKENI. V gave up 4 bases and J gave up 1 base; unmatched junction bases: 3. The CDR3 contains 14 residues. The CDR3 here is CASSRDRENTEAFF. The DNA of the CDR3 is TGTGCCAGCTCACGCGACAGGGAGAACACTGAAGCTTTCTTT.

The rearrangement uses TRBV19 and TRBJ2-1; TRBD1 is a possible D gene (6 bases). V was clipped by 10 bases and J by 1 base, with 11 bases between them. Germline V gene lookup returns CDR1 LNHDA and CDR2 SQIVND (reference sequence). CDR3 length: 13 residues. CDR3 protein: CATKDRSYNEQFF. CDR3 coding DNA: TGTGCCACAAAAGACAGGTCCTACAATGAGCAGTTCTTC.

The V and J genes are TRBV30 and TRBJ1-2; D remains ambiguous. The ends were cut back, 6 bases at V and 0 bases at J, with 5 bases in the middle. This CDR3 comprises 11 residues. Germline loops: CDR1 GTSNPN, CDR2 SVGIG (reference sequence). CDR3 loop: CACTANYGYTF. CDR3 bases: TGTGCCTGTACAGCTAACTATGGCTACACCTTC.